The entry that follows covers one T cell receptor beta chain sequence. Its antigen remains unidentified. UMIs were added to TCR cDNA along with a universal primer site when it was made by 5'RACE template switching. TCRdb redid the calling of the 5' RACE reads with MiXCR, one entry per CDR3 protein. The table records 450,000 to 600,000 distinct CDR3 sequences, around 16% of them present only once. This sample was included in a study of T cells after yellow fever vaccination. Findings and limits, study-wide: Most primary-vaccination clones recurred post-booster (more than 95% CD4, roughly 91% CD8).

The sequences come from PBMCs, collected around 5 days after the first yellow fever vaccination. The receptor was derived from a man between 18 and 29 years old who received the YFV17D yellow fever vaccine.

CDR3 region: CASSQMPAGLATGELFF. CDR3 nucleotides: TGCGCCAGCAGCCAAATGCCGGCAGGTTTAGCCACCGGGGAGCTGTTTTTT. V usage is TRBV4-1 and J usage is TRBJ2-2; D gene unclear. V lost 2 bases to trimming and J lost 4 bases, with 17 bases between them. CDR1 MGHRA and CDR2 YSYEKL come from the germline V gene. The CDR3 totals 17 residues.